These 10 T cell receptor beta chains came from one sample sequenced in a study of blood T cell repertoires in COVID-19. The data were produced by immunoSEQ multiplex PCR, yet TCRdb's version contains in-frame clones alone and is incomplete. Of some 100,000 clones in the sample, 91% were seen once. Sequencing input: peripheral blood. These receptors were taken from a human donor with active COVID-19. The donor label of this sample is uncertain.

The chain couples TRBV27 to TRBJ2-2; D uncertain. Trimming cost V 5 bases and J 1 base, with 11 bases left between them. The germline V gene encodes CDR1 MNHEY and CDR2 SMNVEV (reference sequence). The CDR3 consists of 15 residues. As DNA, the CDR3 is TGTGCCAGCAGTCTCCCCCCGGGGAACACCGGGGAGCTGTTTTTT. Translating gives CASSLPPGNTGELFF.

The table lists this clone with a few counts. The V call is TRBV11-2, the J call TRBJ2-3; D possibly corresponds to TRBD1 (5 bases). V dropped 1 base and J dropped 3 bases, with 8 bases sitting between them. CDR1 is SGHAT, CDR2 FQNNGV, per germline. The CDR3 extends over 14 amino acids. This CDR3 is CASSLGAGTDTQYF. The CDR3 DNA is TGTGCCAGCAGCTTAGGGGCAGGGACAGATACGCAGTATTTT.

The chain couples TRBV27 to TRBJ1-2; D remains ambiguous. Trimming took off 4 bases at V and 7 bases at J, with 16 bases between the two ends. The CDR3 runs 14 residues. CDR1 and CDR2 from the germline V gene are MNHEY and SMNVEV (reference sequence). CDR3 amino acids: CASSSGLSAGGYTF. In nucleotides, the CDR3 is TGTGCCAGCAGTTCCGGGCTTTCGGCGGGTGGCTACACCTTC.

This chain uses TRBV6-2 or TRBV6-3 with TRBJ1-1, with 10 bases fitting TRBD1. The CDR3 sequence is 15 residues long. The V and J ends lost 6 bases and 1 base, in that order; junction bases with no gene match: 5. The V gene's germline CDR1 is MNHEY and CDR2 SVGEGT. CDR3 bases: TGTGCCAGCAGCCGACAGGGGGCCGAGAACACTGAAGCTTTCTTT. Protein: CASSRQGAENTEAFF.

The rearrangement joins TRBV5-1 to TRBJ2-1, with D possibly matching TRBD2 (6 bases). Trimming stripped 0 bases from V and 4 bases from J, with 11 bases between. There are 15 residues in the CDR3. The germline V gene encodes CDR1 SGHRS and CDR2 YFSETQ. The CDR3: CASSLGLGMYNEQFF. The CDR3 coding sequence is TGCGCCAGCAGCTTGGGACTAGGGATGTACAATGAGCAGTTCTTC. Based on the CDR3 plus reference TRBV5-1 and TRBJ2-1, the full variable domain is KAGVTQTPRYLIKTRGQQVTLSCSPISGHRSVSWYQQTPGQGLQFLFEYFSETQRNKGNFPGRFSGRQFSNSRSEMNVSTLELGDSALYLCASSLGLGMYNEQFFGPGTRLTVL.

The chain is built from TRBV5-1 and TRBJ2-7, with 7 bases identical to TRBD2. CDR1 is SGHRS and CDR2 is YFSETQ in the germline V gene. Unmatched junction bases numbered 12, after V lost 1 base and J lost 2 bases. This CDR3 region has 17 residues. This chain's CDR3 is CASSLRQEAGSPYEQYF. The CDR3 DNA reads TGCGCCAGCAGCTTGCGCCAGGAAGCGGGGAGCCCCTACGAGCAGTACTTC.

V is TRBV23-1 and J is TRBJ2-1, with 10 bases matching TRBD2. TRBV23-1 qualifies as an ORF whose function is uncertain. V lost 8 bases to trimming and J lost 10 bases; unmatched junction nucleotides: 29. This CDR3 is 20 amino acids long. The CDR3 spells CASHIEVCCSGGLWIQEQFF. The DNA of the CDR3 is TGCGCCAGCCATATCGAGGTTTGTTGTAGCGGGGGGTTATGGATCCAAGAGCAGTTCTTC.

The V gene is TRBV2, the J gene TRBJ2-1; 7 nucleotides line up with TRBD2. The ends lost 7 bases at V and 9 bases at J; junction bases unmatched: 12. This CDR3 comprises 14 residues. CDR1 and CDR2 from the germline V gene are SNHLY and FYNNEI. CDR3 region: CASMSRDWGGEQFF. The CDR3 DNA follows: TGTGCCAGCATGAGCCGGGACTGGGGGGGTGAGCAGTTCTTC.

V usage is TRBV28 and J usage is TRBJ1-1; 7 bases fit TRBD1. The germline CDR1 and CDR2 sequences are MDHEN and SYDVKM. Trimming took 7 bases from V and 3 from J; bases not matched to a gene: 14. This CDR3 has 16 amino acids. The CDR3 DNA reads TGTGCCAGCAAGGGAGACAGGGAAGTTAGGTACACTGAAGCTTTCTTT. As protein: CASKGDREVRYTEAFF.

V usage is TRBV11-2 and J usage is TRBJ2-2; 9 bases are a match to TRBD2. CDR3 length equals 18 residues. With 1 base clipped from V and 1 base from J, the junction kept 7 bases outside the gene matches. Germline values: CDR1 SGHAT, CDR2 FQNNGV. The DNA for the CDR3 is TGTGCCAGCAGCTTAGTAGTCCCTAGCGGGGTGAACACCGGGGAGCTGTTTTTT. This codes for CASSLVVPSGVNTGELFF.